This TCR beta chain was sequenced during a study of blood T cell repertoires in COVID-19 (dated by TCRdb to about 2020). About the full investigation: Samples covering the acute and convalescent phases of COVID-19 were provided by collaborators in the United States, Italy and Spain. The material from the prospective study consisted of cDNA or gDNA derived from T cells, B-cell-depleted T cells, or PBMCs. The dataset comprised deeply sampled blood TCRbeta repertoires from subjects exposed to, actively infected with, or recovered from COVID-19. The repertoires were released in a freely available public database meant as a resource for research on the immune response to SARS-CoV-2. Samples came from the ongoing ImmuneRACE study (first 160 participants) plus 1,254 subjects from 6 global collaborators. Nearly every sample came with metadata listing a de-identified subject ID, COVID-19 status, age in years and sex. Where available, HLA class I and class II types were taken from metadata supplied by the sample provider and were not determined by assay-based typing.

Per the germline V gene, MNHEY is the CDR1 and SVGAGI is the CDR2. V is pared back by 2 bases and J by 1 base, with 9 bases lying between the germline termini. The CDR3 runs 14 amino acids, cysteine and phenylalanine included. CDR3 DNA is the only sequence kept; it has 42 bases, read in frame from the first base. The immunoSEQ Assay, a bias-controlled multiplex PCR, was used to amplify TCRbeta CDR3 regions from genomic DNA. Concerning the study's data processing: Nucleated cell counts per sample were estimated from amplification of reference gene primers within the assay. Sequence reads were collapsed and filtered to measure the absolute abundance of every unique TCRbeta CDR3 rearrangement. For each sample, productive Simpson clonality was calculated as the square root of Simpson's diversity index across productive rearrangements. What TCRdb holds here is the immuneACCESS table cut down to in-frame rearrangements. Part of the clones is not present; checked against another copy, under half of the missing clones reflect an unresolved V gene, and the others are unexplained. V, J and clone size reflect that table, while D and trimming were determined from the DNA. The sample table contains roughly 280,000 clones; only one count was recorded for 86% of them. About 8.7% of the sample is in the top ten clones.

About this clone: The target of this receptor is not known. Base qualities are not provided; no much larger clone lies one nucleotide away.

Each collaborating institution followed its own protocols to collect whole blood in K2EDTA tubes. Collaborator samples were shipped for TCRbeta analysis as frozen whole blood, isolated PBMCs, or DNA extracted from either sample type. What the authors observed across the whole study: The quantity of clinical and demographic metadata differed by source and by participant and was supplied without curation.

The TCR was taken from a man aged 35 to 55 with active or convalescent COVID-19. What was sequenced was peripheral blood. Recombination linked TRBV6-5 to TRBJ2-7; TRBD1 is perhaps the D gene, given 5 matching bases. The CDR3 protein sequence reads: CASSYGKGSYEQYF. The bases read TGTGCCAGCAGTTACGGTAAGGGGTCCTACGAGCAGTACTTC.